What follows is one TCR beta chain and its context. This clonotype was counted many times. Its antigen is currently not known. There are no base qualities to consult, and no much larger clone falls within one base. The sample comes from a study of regulatory T cells in long-lasting Graves disease (dated by TCRdb to about 2021). General notes on the study: Antithyroid drugs had been taken for less than 3 months by newly diagnosed Graves' disease patients. Patients with persistent Graves' disease were compared with patients with newly diagnosed Graves' disease using TCR sequencing and RNA sequencing of peripheral blood. A total of about 33 samples underwent TCR sequencing, from roughly 13 patients with persistent Graves' disease and some 20 patients with newly diagnosed Graves' disease. The study was conducted in China and was registered as a clinical trial. What the research found in general, with its limitations: Compared with newly diagnosed patients, persistent Graves' disease patients had lower TCR Shannon entropy and fewer highly expanded clones, which suggests clonal expansion. Only the TCR beta chain was sequenced and analyzed. Preferential use of TRBV28, TRBJ1-2 and TRBJ2-5 was observed in persistent disease, whereas TRBV20-1 and TRBJ2-1 were favored in newly diagnosed disease. Patients with persistent disease shared more public clonotypes (around 2,700) than newly diagnosed patients did (966). Only peripheral blood was studied, because thyroid tissue, the primary lesion, was inaccessible. The small sample size was acknowledged by the authors as a limitation that may reduce accuracy.

The CDR3 has 15 amino acids, counting the end cysteine and phenylalanine. Only the CDR3 DNA stays, 45 bases, in frame from base 1. From V the trimming removes 2 bases and from J it removes 2 bases, while the gene matches leave 3 bases of the junction unaccounted for. CDR1 and CDR2 (MNHEY, SMNVEV) derive from the germline V gene (reference sequence). The library was produced with multiplex PCR. TCRdb names Illumina HiSeq 4000 as the instrument used. CDR3 regions were amplified by Arm-PCR with iRepertoire HTBI primers to construct TCR beta libraries. Before sequencing, the PCR products underwent gel purification. The original pipeline was this. Across samples, fewer than 70 TRBV and approximately 15 TRBJ segments were identified and used for gene usage analysis of CDR3 amino acid clonotypes. COPE and FqMerger were used to merge filtered high-quality paired reads into contigs. Contigs were aligned with BLAST to IMGT TRBV, TRBD and TRBJ reference genes, and CDR3 was defined per IMGT. Any clonotype with a frequency above 0.1% was classified as a highly expanded clone. Shannon entropy was used to measure repertoire diversity, and the Gini coefficient was used to measure V-J evenness. A clonotype found in more than one individual was treated as public. The public reads were reprocessed in TCRdb via fastp at Q25 and MiXCR, keeping in-frame beta chains. A single entry per CDR3 protein holds the most common genes and DNA from its merged rows. In this record, the V and J calls reflect TCRdb's handling and not the investigators' own analysis. The sample table lists 250,000 or so distinct CDR3 sequences, around 18% of them with a count of one. 12% to 15% of the sample is taken by the ten largest.

The sample's time point label is to be understood as: newly diagnosed GD, antithyroid drugs for less than 3 months. For both TCR sequencing and RNA sequencing, RNA was extracted from PBMCs using TRIzol. Graves' disease was diagnosed according to American Thyroid Association guidelines. Patients were recruited from an endocrinology department in Xi'an, China. From each patient, nine milliliters of peripheral blood was collected into an EDTA anticoagulant tube. Ficoll Paque Plus density gradient separation was used to isolate PBMCs, and no additional T cell sorting was done. An Agilent 2100 Bioanalyzer and agarose gel were used to check RNA quality, while a NanoDrop 2000 measured RNA concentration. This same sample was also taken into another study, of T cells in Graves' hyperthyroidism and ophthalmopathy. The second study's paper adds: Stable Graves' hyperthyroidism was defined as no progression to ophthalmopathy during 18 months of follow-up. Hyperthyroidism patients were newly diagnosed, with disease duration under 2 months, and aged 18 to 65 years. Patients with uncontrolled infections, other autoimmune diseases, pregnancy or lactation were excluded. Diagnoses relied on clinical symptoms, serum thyroxine and TRAb, thyroid ultrasound and orbital computed tomography. For the first round of RT-PCR on the TCR CDR3, the HTBI primer set was used together with the Qiagen OneStep RT-PCR kit. Most expanded thyroid clonotypes (frequency above 0.001) were also detected in blood, suggesting blood repertoires may reflect thyroid immune responses. In cross-validation, a model built on a 13 V-J signature told ophthalmopathy apart from stable hyperthyroidism with about 90% sensitivity and 81% to 82% specificity, and in testing the same model reached 80%/75%. In validation, progression to ophthalmopathy was predicted by the model with almost 71% sensitivity and around 75% specificity, a median of approximately 7.1 months before onset. A discovery cohort of approximately 100 patients, roughly 45 with Graves' ophthalmopathy and 55 to 60 with stable Graves' hyperthyroidism, was used to find distinguishing TCR V-J signatures. An independent validation cohort of under 20 hyperthyroidism patients and 17 patients who later progressed to ophthalmopathy tested prospective prediction of ophthalmopathy. For training and testing, the 100 or so patients in the discovery cohort were randomly divided in a 7:3 ratio. In roughly six Graves' hyperthyroidism patients, the study also compared T-cell repertoires from thyroid tissue with T-cell repertoires from blood. Once sampling was done, hyperthyroidism patients were given methimazole at a starting dose of 30 mg daily, whereas ophthalmopathy patients were given high-dose intravenous methylprednisolone. Libraries were constructed in a second round of multiplex PCR, after which size selection and purification were performed. Libraries were sequenced paired-end with 100 bp reads on an Illumina HiSeq2000. SOAPnuke was used to process the raw data, removing reads that contained adapters or uncalled bases, had a mean Phred below 15, or lacked an exact match to the constant primer or identifier. COPE v1.2.5 was used to merge the high-quality paired reads, and each unique nucleotide sequence was defined as a clonotype. MiTCR v1.1 was used to align clonotypes to the IMGT TRBV, TRBD and TRBJ reference segments. The analysis was restricted to V-J combinations with a frequency above 0.0001, which together covered 99% to 99.2% of the repertoires. The TCS score was defined as the ratio of F50 (clonal expansion) to E x V (chaos), calculated using BLOSUM62-based TCRdist between CDR3 peptides within each V-J. Welch's t-statistics and random forest reduced 500 to 550 V-J features to roughly 13, which were used in a naive Bayes classifier (R e1071). Sample size was not statistically predetermined, and blinding of investigators to group allocation was not performed. The paper describes TCR Vbeta CDR3 sequencing of more than 120 peripheral blood samples, made up of about 41 ophthalmopathy patients, 70 to 75 hyperthyroidism patients and roughly 17 progressor patients.

The material sequenced was peripheral blood mononuclear cells (PBMCs), taken at new diagnosis, from a patient treated with antithyroid drugs. The clonotype comes from a woman aged 25 to 39 with Graves disease. Donor details come from another sample of the same person, matched by shared clones. The chain joins TRBV27 to TRBJ1-5, and TRBD1 aligns with 7 junction nucleotides. CDR3 sequence: CASSLSRGGNQPQHF. The nucleotides read TGTGCCAGCAGTTTAAGCAGGGGGGGCAATCAGCCCCAGCATTTT.